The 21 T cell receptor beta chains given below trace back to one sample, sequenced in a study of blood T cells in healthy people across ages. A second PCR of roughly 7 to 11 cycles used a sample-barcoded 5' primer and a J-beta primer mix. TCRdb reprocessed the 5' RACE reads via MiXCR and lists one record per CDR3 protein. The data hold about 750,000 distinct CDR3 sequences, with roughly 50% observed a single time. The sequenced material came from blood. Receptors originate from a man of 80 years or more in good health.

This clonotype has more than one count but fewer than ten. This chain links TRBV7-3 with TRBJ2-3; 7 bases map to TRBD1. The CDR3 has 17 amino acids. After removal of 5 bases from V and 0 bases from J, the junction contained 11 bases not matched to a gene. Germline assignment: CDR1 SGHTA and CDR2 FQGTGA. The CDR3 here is CASSPYGQGVSTDTQYF. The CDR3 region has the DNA TGTGCCAGCAGCCCCTATGGGCAGGGGGTTAGCACAGATACGCAGTATTTT.

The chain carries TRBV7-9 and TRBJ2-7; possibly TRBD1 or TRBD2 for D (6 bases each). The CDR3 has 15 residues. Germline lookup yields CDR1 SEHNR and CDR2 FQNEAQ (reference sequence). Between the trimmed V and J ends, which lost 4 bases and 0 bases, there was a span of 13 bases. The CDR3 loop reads CASSSTGALSYEQYF. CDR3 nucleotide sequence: TGTGCCAGCAGCTCCACGGGGGCCCTCTCCTACGAGCAGTACTTC.

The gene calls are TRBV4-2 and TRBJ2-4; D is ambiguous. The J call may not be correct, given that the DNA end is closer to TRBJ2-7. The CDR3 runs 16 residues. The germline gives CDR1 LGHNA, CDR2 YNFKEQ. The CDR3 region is CASSQDESDSGYEQYF. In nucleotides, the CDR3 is TGTGCCAGCAGCCAAGATGAAAGTGACTCCGGCTACGAGCAGTACTTC.

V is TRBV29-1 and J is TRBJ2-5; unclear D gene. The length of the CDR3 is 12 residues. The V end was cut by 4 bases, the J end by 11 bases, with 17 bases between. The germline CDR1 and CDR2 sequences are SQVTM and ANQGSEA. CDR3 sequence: CSVATVYNEQYF. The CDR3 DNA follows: TGCAGCGTTGCGACCGTTTACAATGAGCAGTACTTC.

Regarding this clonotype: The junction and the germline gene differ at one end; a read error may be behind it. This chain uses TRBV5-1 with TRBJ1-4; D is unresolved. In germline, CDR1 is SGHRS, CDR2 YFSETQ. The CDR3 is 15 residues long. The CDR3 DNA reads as TGCGCCGGCAGCCCGCGTTGGGCCTCGATTGGGAAACTGTTTTTT. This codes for CAGSPRWASIGKLFF.

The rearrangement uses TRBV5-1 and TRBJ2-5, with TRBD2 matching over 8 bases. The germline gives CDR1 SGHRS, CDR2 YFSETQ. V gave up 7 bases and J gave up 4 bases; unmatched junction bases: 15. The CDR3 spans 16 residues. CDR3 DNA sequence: TGCGCCAGCCTCTTGTCCGGACTAGCAGGAGGAGAGACCCAGTACTTC. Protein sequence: CASLLSGLAGGETQYF.

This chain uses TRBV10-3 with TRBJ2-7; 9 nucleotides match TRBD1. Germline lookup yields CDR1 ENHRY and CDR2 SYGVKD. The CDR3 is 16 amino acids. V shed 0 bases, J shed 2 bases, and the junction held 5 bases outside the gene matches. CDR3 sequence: CAISESGTGPTYEQYF. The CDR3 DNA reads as TGTGCCATCAGTGAGTCTGGGACAGGGCCCACCTACGAGCAGTACTTC.

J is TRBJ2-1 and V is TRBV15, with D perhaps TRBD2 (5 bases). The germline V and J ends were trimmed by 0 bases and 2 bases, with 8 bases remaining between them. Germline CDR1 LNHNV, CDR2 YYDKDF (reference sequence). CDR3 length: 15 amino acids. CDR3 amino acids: CATSRDRGPYNEQFF. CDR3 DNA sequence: TGTGCCACCAGCAGAGATCGGGGTCCCTACAATGAGCAGTTCTTC.

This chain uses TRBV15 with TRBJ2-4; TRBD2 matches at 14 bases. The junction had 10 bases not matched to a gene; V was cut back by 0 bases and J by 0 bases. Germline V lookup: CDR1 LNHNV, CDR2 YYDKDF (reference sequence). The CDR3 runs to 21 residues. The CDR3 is CATSRDLGTSGSMLAKNIQYF. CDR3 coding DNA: TGTGCCACCAGCAGAGACCTTGGGACTAGCGGGAGCATGTTAGCCAAAAACATTCAGTACTTC.

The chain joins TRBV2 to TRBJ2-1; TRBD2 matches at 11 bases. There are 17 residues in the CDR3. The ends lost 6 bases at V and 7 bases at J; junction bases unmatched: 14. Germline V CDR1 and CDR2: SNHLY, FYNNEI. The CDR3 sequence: CASRPSLTSGRNNEQFF. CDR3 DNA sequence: TGTGCCAGCAGGCCCTCCCTAACTAGCGGGAGAAATAATGAGCAGTTCTTC.

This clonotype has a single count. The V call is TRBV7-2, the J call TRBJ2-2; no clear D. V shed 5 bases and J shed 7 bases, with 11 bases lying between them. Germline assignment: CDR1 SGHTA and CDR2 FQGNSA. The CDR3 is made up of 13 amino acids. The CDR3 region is CASSTLSVGELFF. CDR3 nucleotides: TGTGCCAGCAGCACGTTATCGGTCGGGGAGCTGTTTTTT.

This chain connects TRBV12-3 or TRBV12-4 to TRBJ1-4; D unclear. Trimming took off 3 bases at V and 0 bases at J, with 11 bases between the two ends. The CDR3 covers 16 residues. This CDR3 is CASSFPRGSTNEKLFF. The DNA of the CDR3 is TGTGCCAGCAGTTTCCCCCGGGGTTCAACTAATGAAAAACTGTTTTTT.

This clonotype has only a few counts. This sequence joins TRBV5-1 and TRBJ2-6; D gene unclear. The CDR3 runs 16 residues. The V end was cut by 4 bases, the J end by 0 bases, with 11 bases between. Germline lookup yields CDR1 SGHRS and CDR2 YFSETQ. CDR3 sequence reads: CASSPGRNSGANVLTF. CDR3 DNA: TGCGCCAGCAGCCCCGGACGGAACTCTGGGGCCAACGTCCTGACTTTC.

The CDR3 DNA sequence: TGCGCCAGCAGCCAAACAGCCTACTCCTACAATGAGCAGTACTTC. It yields the protein CASSQTAYSYNEQYF. The chain combines TRBV4-1 with TRBJ2-7; unclear D gene. V lost 2 bases and J 7 bases, leaving 18 bases between the germline ends. The germline V gene encodes CDR1 MGHRA and CDR2 YSYEKL. This CDR3 comprises 15 residues.

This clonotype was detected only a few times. CDR3 DNA: TGTGCCAGCAGCCCCGGGGGACAGGGTCGGAGATACGCGTATTTT. This gives the protein CASSPGGQGRRYAYF. The rearrangement links TRBV7-2 to TRBJ2-3; 9 nucleotides agree with TRBD1. V lost 5 bases, J lost 14 bases, and 17 bases stayed unmatched. Germline V gene sequence: CDR1 SGHTA, CDR2 FQGNSA. The CDR3 length is 15 residues.

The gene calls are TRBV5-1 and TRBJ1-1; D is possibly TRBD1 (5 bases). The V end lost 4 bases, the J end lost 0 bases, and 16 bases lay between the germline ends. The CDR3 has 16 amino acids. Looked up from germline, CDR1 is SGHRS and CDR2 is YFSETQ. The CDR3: CASSPRPTAMNTEAFF. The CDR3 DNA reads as TGCGCCAGCAGCCCCCGCCCGACAGCCATGAACACTGAAGCTTTCTTT.

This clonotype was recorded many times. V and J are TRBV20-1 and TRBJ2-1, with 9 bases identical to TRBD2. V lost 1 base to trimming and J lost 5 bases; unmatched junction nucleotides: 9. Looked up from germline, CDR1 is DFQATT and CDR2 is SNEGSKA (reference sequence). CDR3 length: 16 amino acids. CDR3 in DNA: TGCAGTGCTAGAGTCCCCGGCGGGAGGGTCAACAATGAGCAGTTCTTC. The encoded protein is CSARVPGGRVNNEQFF.

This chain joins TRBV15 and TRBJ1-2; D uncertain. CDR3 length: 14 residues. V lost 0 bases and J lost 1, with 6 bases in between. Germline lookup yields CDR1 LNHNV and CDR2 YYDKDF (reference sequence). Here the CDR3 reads CATSREVVNYGYTF. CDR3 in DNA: TGTGCCACCAGCAGAGAGGTAGTTAACTATGGCTACACCTTC.

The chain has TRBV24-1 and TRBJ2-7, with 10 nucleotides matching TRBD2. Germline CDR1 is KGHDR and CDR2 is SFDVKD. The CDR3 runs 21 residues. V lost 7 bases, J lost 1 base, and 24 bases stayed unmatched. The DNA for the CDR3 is TGTGCCACCAGGTCTGGGCAGGGGAGCGCTAGCGGGAGTTTGAGTTCCTACGAGCAGTACTTC. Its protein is CATRSGQGSASGSLSSYEQYF.

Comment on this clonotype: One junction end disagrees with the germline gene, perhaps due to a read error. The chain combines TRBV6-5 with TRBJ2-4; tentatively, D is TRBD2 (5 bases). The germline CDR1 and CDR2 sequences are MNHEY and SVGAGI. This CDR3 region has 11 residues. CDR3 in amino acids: CTSTERDIQYF. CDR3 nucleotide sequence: TGTACCAGCACCGAGAGGGACATTCAGTACTTC.

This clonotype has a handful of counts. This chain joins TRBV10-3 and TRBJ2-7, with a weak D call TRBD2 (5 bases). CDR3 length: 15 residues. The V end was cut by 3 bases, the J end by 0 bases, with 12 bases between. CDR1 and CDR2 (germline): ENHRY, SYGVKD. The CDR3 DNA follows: TGTGCCATCAGTGAAGCCCCCGGGAACTCCTACGAGCAGTACTTC. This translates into CAISEAPGNSYEQYF.